The 9 T cell receptor beta chains reported below all come from one sample, sequenced in a study of shared clonotypes between healthy human individuals. The table came from immunoSEQ multiplex PCR; TCRdb's copy has only in-frame clones and leaves some out. Of about 2.4 million clones in the sample, roughly 92% were seen once. Sequenced: naive CD4+ T cells sorted from blood. The subset denotes: CD45RA+ positively selected. Every receptor here comes from a man aged 18 to 29 in good health.

This clone was seen just once. This sequence joins TRBV7-2 and TRBJ2-7, with 11 bases aligning to TRBD2. The CDR3 runs to 15 residues. V was clipped by 3 bases and J by 3 bases; unmatched bases: 4. Per the germline V gene, CDR1 is SGHTA and CDR2 is FQGNSA. The CDR3 nucleotides are TGTGCCAGCAGCTTGGGACTAGCGGTTAACTACGAGCAGTACTTC. Protein product: CASSLGLAVNYEQYF.

V and J are TRBV7-2 and TRBJ2-7, with D unresolved. Germline CDR1 and CDR2: SGHTA and FQGNSA. The CDR3 spans 14 residues. V lost 3 bases to trimming and J lost 3 bases, with 12 bases between them. The CDR3 is CASSFQPVFYEQYF. CDR3 sequence (DNA): TGTGCCAGCAGCTTCCAACCAGTTTTCTACGAGCAGTACTTC.

CDR3: CASSRPLLWTGSYGYTF. The CDR3 DNA is TGTGCCAGCAGCAGGCCGCTGCTTTGGACAGGATCCTATGGCTACACCTTC. This sequence joins TRBV21-1 and TRBJ1-2; the table's D call TRBD1 went unverified against the DNA. TRBV21-1 is an annotated pseudogene. The CDR3 covers 17 residues.

The chain uses TRBV7-9 and TRBJ1-1, with unresolved D. There are 13 residues in the CDR3. Trimming left V 6 bases short and J 1 base short, with 9 bases between. Germline assignment: CDR1 SEHNR and CDR2 FQNEAQ (reference sequence). DNA for the CDR3: TGTGCCAGCAGTCAGCAGACGAACACTGAAGCTTTCTTT. Protein: CASSQQTNTEAFF.

The V gene is TRBV14, the J gene TRBJ1-2, with TRBD1 as a possible D gene (5 bases). Germline V gene sequence: CDR1 SGHDN, CDR2 FVKESK. The CDR3 contains 13 residues. Deletions cut 2 bases from V and 8 bases from J, with 12 bases between. The chain's CDR3 is CASSQLKGEGYTF. The CDR3 coding sequence is TGTGCCAGCAGCCAACTAAAAGGGGAAGGCTACACCTTC.

The genes are TRBV6-5 and TRBJ1-5, with 8 bases matching TRBD1. Germline loops: CDR1 MNHEY, CDR2 SVGAGI. This CDR3 has 15 residues. The V segment lost 6 bases and the J segment 2 bases; nucleotides outside the gene matches: 6. Here the CDR3 reads CASSPGGRGNQPQHF. CDR3 in DNA: TGTGCCAGCAGCCCAGGGGGCCGCGGCAATCAGCCCCAGCATTTT.

V gene TRBV6-6 combines with J gene TRBJ2-7; D gene ambiguous. This CDR3 has 16 residues. Germline V gives CDR1 MNHNY, CDR2 SVGAGI (reference sequence). V lost 5 bases, J lost 1 base, and 18 bases lay in between. CDR3 in amino acids: CASSTEHGDISYEQYF. The CDR3 region has the DNA TGTGCCAGCAGTACCGAACACGGCGACATTTCCTACGAGCAGTACTTC.

CDR3 sequence (DNA): TGCGCCAGCAGCTGGACAGCGGGGGAGACCCAGTACTTC. Translated, it gives CASSWTAGETQYF. The V gene is TRBV5-1, the J gene TRBJ2-5, with a possible D match to TRBD2 (7 bases). Looked up from germline, CDR1 is SGHRS and CDR2 is YFSETQ. Trimming removed 3 bases from V and 5 bases from J, with 11 bases in between. The CDR3 sequence is 13 residues long.

The chain uses TRBV11-2 and TRBJ2-7; D remains ambiguous. Trimming cost V 5 bases and J 1 base, with 12 bases left between them. Per germline, CDR1 SGHAT and CDR2 FQNNGV. This CDR3 is built from 14 residues. Here the CDR3 DNA reads TGTGCCAGCAGCCTAAGGAGCTTGTCCTACGAGCAGTACTTC. Translated: CASSLRSLSYEQYF.